This T cell receptor beta chain came from a study of metastatic and nonmetastatic thyroid tumors. At the level of the study: The authors compared repertoires across blood and tumor or nodule tissue from malignant and benign thyroid patients. General study points: Across blood and tumor, TCR beta diversity in malignant thyroid tumors was reportedly significantly higher than in benign nodules.

This clone has only one observation. The antigen remains undetermined. CDR1 is DFQATT, CDR2 SNEGSKA, per germline (reference sequence). The CDR3 sequence is 16 residues long. V gave up 2 bases and J gave up 6 bases, with 20 bases separating them. Original methodology: Across clinicopathological groups, CDR3 differences served as the basis for building a distant-metastasis classifier for papillary thyroid cancer. TCRdb reassembled clones from the PCR reads with MiXCR. TCRdb's processing, not the study's, gives the V and J calls here. This sample carries roughly 8,000 clones, 20% to 30% of them seen once, and the ten largest clones take roughly 6%. No treatment had been given to any patient before thyroid surgery.

The sample comprised adjacent normal tissue. The chain combines TRBV20-1 with TRBJ2-1, with D possibly matching TRBD2 (6 bases). This TCR derives from a female donor with papillary thyroid cancer or a benign thyroid nodule (not recorded which). Some clones in this sample may be carry-over from other donors' samples. Here the CDR3 reads CSARPTGGTGINEQFF. CDR3 in DNA: TGCAGTGCTAGACCGACCGGTGGGACTGGGATCAATGAGCAGTTCTTC.